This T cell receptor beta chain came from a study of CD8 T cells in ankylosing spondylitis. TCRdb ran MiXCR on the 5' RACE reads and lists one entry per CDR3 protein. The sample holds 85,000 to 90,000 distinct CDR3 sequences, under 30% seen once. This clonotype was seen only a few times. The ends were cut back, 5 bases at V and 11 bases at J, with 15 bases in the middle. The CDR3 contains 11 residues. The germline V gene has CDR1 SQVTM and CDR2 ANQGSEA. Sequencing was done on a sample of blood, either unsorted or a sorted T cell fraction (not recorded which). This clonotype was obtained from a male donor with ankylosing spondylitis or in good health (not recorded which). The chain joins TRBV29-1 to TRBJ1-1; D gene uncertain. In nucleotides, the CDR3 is TGCAGCGTTTCAACCACATCGGAGGCTTTCTTT. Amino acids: CSVSTTSEAFF.